Following are 5 T cell receptor beta chains from one sample sequenced in a study of control samples from healthy donors and cancer patients. Method: immunoSEQ multiplex PCR; TCRdb's copy keeps in-frame clones and lacks some. Of about 160,000 clones listed, approximately 94% are singletons. The sequenced material came from blood. The source of these receptors is a middle-aged woman in good health.

Details on this clone: Other DNA sequences in the sample encode the same CDR3. This chain's CDR3 is CASSRGNTIYF. The CDR3 DNA is TGTGCCAGTAGTAGGGGGAACACCATATATTTT. The V and J genes are TRBV19 and TRBJ1-3; D might be TRBD1 (5 bases). This CDR3 contains 11 residues. V lost 4 bases to trimming and J lost 7 bases, with 5 bases between them. CDR1 is LNHDA and CDR2 is SQIVND in the germline V gene (reference sequence).

This clone was recorded only once. The J gene is TRBJ2-1, the V gene TRBV19; D remains unclear. Deletions cut 7 bases from V and 0 bases from J, with 13 bases between. This CDR3 spans 15 amino acids. Germline CDR1 LNHDA, CDR2 SQIVND (reference sequence). CDR3 DNA: TGTGCCAGTAAACCCTCCCCGAGCTCCTACAATGAGCAGTTCTTC. This gives the protein CASKPSPSSYNEQFF. Full variable domain (missing parts from reference TRBV19 and TRBJ2-1): DGGITQSPKYLFRKEGQNVTLSCEQNLNHDAMYWYRQDPGQGLRLIYYSQIVNDFQKGDIAEGYSVSREKKESFPLTVTSAQKNPTAFYLCASKPSPSSYNEQFFGPGTRLTVL.

On this clone: Other DNA sequences from this sample encode an identical CDR3 as well. The V and J genes are TRBV18 and TRBJ1-1; unclear D gene. V lost 3 bases to trimming and J lost 1 base, with 6 bases between them. Germline assignment: CDR1 KGHSH and CDR2 LQKENI. The CDR3 runs 13 residues. CDR3 sequence reads: CASSPQPNTEAFF. The CDR3 DNA follows: TGTGCCAGCTCACCGCAGCCGAACACTGAAGCTTTCTTT.

This chain connects TRBV7-8 to TRBJ1-5; possibly TRBD1 for D (6 bases). Between the trimmed V and J ends, which lost 5 bases and 0 bases, there was a span of 23 bases. This CDR3 is built from 19 residues. Per the germline V gene, CDR1 is SGHVS and CDR2 is FQNEAQ. The CDR3 DNA sequence: TGTGCCAGCAGCCCGGCGGGTGTGGGGGGGGGACATAGCAATCAGCCCCAGCATTTT. It codes for CASSPAGVGGGHSNQPQHF.

This clone was found a few times. The V call is TRBV11-3, the J call TRBJ2-1; maybe TRBD2 (6 bases). The V end lost 4 bases, the J end lost 5 bases, and 18 bases lay between the germline ends. CDR3 size: 16 residues. Germline CDR1 SGHNT, CDR2 YENEEA. The CDR3 DNA reads TGTGCCAGCAGCTCCTCATTCGCGGGATCCAACAATGAGCAGTTCTTC. It is translated as CASSSSFAGSNNEQFF.